These T cell receptor beta chains were read from a single sample in a study of PD-1 blockade in classical Hodgkin lymphoma. TCRdb keeps only in-frame clones here, not all; method: immunoSEQ multiplex PCR. The repertoire has 20,000 or so clones, roughly four fifths of them found once; the top ten carry around 6.2%. Source: peripheral blood mononuclear cells (PBMCs), taken before the fourth cycle of nivolumab. The receptors shown here come from a human donor with classical Hodgkin lymphoma. CDR3s include the opening cysteine and the closing phenylalanine or tryptophan. A D gene is named only where the DNA matches it firmly. Size is stated for part of the rows, as once, few or many counts, or as a class when the clone is expanded.

once	12	TRBV10-3	TRBJ2-7	-	TGTGCCATCAGTGTTGGGACCGCCGAGCAGTACTTC	CAISVGTAEQYF
-	19	TRBV4-1	TRBJ2-7	TRBD2	TGCGCCAGCAGCCAACGACTAGCGGGAAACCTTGGTCCCCTTATCGAGCAGTACTTC	CASSQRLAGNLGPLIEQYF
-	15	TRBV25-1	TRBJ2-7	TRBD2	TGTGCCAGCAGTTTTTCGACTAGCGGGGCCTACGAGCAGTACTTC	CASSFSTSGAYEQYF
-	16	TRBV14	TRBJ1-2	-	TGTGCCAGCAGCCTATTCTCAGGGGTTAAAAACTATGGCTACACCTTC	CASSLFSGVKNYGYTF
-	13	TRBV6-6	TRBJ2-1	-	TGTGCCAGCAGTTACGGAGGCCCCAATGAGCAGTTCTTC	CASSYGGPNEQFF
-	11	TRBV10-2	TRBJ1-2	-	TGCGCCAGCAGTGACGGCTATGGCTACACCTTC	CASSDGYGYTF
-	11	TRBV28	TRBJ1-2	-	TGTGCCAGCAGCCCGGGTTATGGCTACACCTTC	CASSPGYGYTF
-	14	TRBV29-1	TRBJ2-1	TRBD1	TGCAGCGTTGTCGGACAGGGGATTTACAATGAGCAGTTCTTC	CSVVGQGIYNEQFF
-	15	TRBV2	TRBJ1-1	TRBD1	TGTGCCAGCAGTGTGCCAGGGGGTATGAACACTGAAGCTTTCTTT	CASSVPGGMNTEAFF
-	16	TRBV2	TRBJ1-4	TRBD1	TGTGCCAGCACCCGACAGGGGGGGGCAACTAATGAAAAACTGTTTTTT	CASTRQGGATNEKLFF
-	15	TRBV5-1	TRBJ1-1	-	TGCGCCAGCAGCTTAGAAGGCAGCTCGGGAACTGAAGCTTTCTTT	CASSLEGSSGTEAFF
-	15	TRBV19	TRBJ2-1	-	TGTGCCAGTAGCAGGGGGGACAGCTATTTCAATGAGCAGTTCTTC	CASSRGDSYFNEQFF
-	14	TRBV9	TRBJ1-1	-	TGTGCCAGCAGCGTACACGACAACTTAGCTGAAGCTTTCTTT	CASSVHDNLAEAFF